These T cell receptor beta chains were read from a single sample in a study of blood T cell repertoires in COVID-19. Libraries were prepared by immunoSEQ multiplex PCR; TCRdb keeps only in-frame clonotypes and omits some of them. Of under 25,000 clones in the sample, less than 75% were seen once. Input material: peripheral blood. The source is a human donor in a cohort sampled during active or convalescent COVID-19. Both conserved end residues are part of each CDR3. Fields, in order: clone size, V gene, J gene, D gene, CDR3 length, CDR3 DNA, CDR3 protein. D genes are given only for firm matches. Clone size is given for some rows only: seen once, a few or many times, or a class if the clone is expanded.

clone size: -
V gene: TRBV10-3
J gene: TRBJ2-7
D gene: -
CDR3 length: 14
CDR3 DNA: TGTGCCATCAGTTTAGCGGATTTCGCCTACGAGCAGTACTTC
CDR3 protein: CAISLADFAYEQYF

clone size: few
V gene: TRBV10-3
J gene: TRBJ1-5
D gene: -
CDR3 length: 13
CDR3 DNA: TGTGCCATCAGTGACAGGGGAAATCAGCCCCAGCATTTT
CDR3 protein: CAISDRGNQPQHF

clone size: -
V gene: TRBV11-2
J gene: TRBJ1-2
D gene: TRBD1
CDR3 length: 14
CDR3 DNA: TGTGCCAGCAGCTTTTCAGGGGGGAACTATGGCTACACCTTC
CDR3 protein: CASSFSGGNYGYTF

clone size: -
V gene: TRBV18
J gene: TRBJ2-7
D gene: -
CDR3 length: 12
CDR3 DNA: TGTGCCAGCTCACCAAGATCGGACGAGCAGTACTTC
CDR3 protein: CASSPRSDEQYF

clone size: -
V gene: TRBV7-9
J gene: TRBJ2-1
D gene: TRBD2
CDR3 length: 17
CDR3 DNA: TGTGCCAGCAGCTTAAACTTCCCGGCGGGAGGGCCAGATGAGCAGTTCTTC
CDR3 protein: CASSLNFPAGGPDEQFF

clone size: -
V gene: TRBV5-1
J gene: TRBJ2-7
D gene: TRBD1
CDR3 length: 17
CDR3 DNA: TGCGCCAGCAGCCCGGCCACTTGGACAGGGGGCTCCTACGAGCAGTACTTC
CDR3 protein: CASSPATWTGGSYEQYF

clone size: -
V gene: TRBV6-4
J gene: TRBJ1-6
D gene: -
CDR3 length: 15
CDR3 DNA: TGTGCCAGCAGTGACTCGCCAGTTTCTAATTCACCCCTCCACTTT
CDR3 protein: CASSDSPVSNSPLHF

clone size: few
V gene: TRBV6-6
J gene: TRBJ2-1
D gene: -
CDR3 length: 15
CDR3 DNA: TGTGCCAGCAGTGGCCGGGACAAGCACTACAATGAGCAGTTCTTC
CDR3 protein: CASSGRDKHYNEQFF

clone size: -
V gene: TRBV5-1
J gene: TRBJ2-2
D gene: -
CDR3 length: 16
CDR3 DNA: TGCGCCAGCAGCAGCAAGGGGGTTAGTGGATCCGGGGAGCTGTTTTTT
CDR3 protein: CASSSKGVSGSGELFF

clone size: -
V gene: TRBV19
J gene: TRBJ1-1
D gene: TRBD1
CDR3 length: 13
CDR3 DNA: TGTGCCAGTAGACGGCAGGGGGACCCTGAAGCTTTCTTT
CDR3 protein: CASRRQGDPEAFF

clone size: -
V gene: TRBV27
J gene: TRBJ1-4
D gene: TRBD1
CDR3 length: 18
CDR3 DNA: TGTGCCAGCAGGGGGACAGGGAAGGGGCTCGCGCGTAATGAAAAACTGTTTTTT
CDR3 protein: CASRGTGKGLARNEKLFF

clone size: few
V gene: TRBV7-2
J gene: TRBJ2-7
D gene: -
CDR3 length: 18
CDR3 DNA: TGTGCCAGCAGCTTACTTCCGAGGGGCGGCGCTGGGACTTACGAGCAGTACTTC
CDR3 protein: CASSLLPRGGAGTYEQYF

clone size: -
V gene: TRBV29-1
J gene: TRBJ2-7
D gene: -
CDR3 length: 13
CDR3 DNA: TGCAGCGCCCGTCGGGGGGCCACCTACGAGCAGTACTTC
CDR3 protein: CSARRGATYEQYF

clone size: -
V gene: TRBV24-1
J gene: TRBJ2-2
D gene: TRBD1
CDR3 length: 17
CDR3 DNA: TGTGCCACCAGTGAGCACAGGGGGCTCCAAAACACCGGGGAGCTGTTTTTT
CDR3 protein: CATSEHRGLQNTGELFF

clone size: once
V gene: TRBV30
J gene: TRBJ2-7
D gene: TRBD2
CDR3 length: 17
CDR3 DNA: TGTGCCTGGAGTGGGTGGCTAGCGGGAGGGGGGACCTACGAGCAGTACTTC
CDR3 protein: CAWSGWLAGGGTYEQYF

clone size: -
V gene: TRBV4-1
J gene: TRBJ1-2
D gene: TRBD1
CDR3 length: 16
CDR3 DNA: TGCGCCAGCAGCCACTCCGGGACAGGGGCCAACTATGGCTACACCTTC
CDR3 protein: CASSHSGTGANYGYTF

clone size: -
V gene: TRBV28
J gene: TRBJ2-2
D gene: -
CDR3 length: 15
CDR3 DNA: TGTGCCAGCAGCCGAATACAGGGAAGAACCGGGGAGCTGTTTTTT
CDR3 protein: CASSRIQGRTGELFF

clone size: -
V gene: TRBV5-1
J gene: TRBJ1-1
D gene: TRBD1
CDR3 length: 16
CDR3 DNA: TGCGCCAGCAGCGCGGGACAGGGGGCCGGGGGGACTGAAGCTTTCTTT
CDR3 protein: CASSAGQGAGGTEAFF

clone size: -
V gene: TRBV28
J gene: TRBJ2-5
D gene: -
CDR3 length: 15
CDR3 DNA: TGTGCCAGCAGCCTTCGCGGATCGTACCAAGAGACCCAGTACTTC
CDR3 protein: CASSLRGSYQETQYF

clone size: -
V gene: TRBV4-1
J gene: TRBJ1-6
D gene: TRBD1
CDR3 length: 17
CDR3 DNA: TGCGCCAGCAGCCAAGTACCAACGGGACAGCATAATTCACCCCTCCACTTT
CDR3 protein: CASSQVPTGQHNSPLHF

clone size: -
V gene: TRBV7-9
J gene: TRBJ2-1
D gene: TRBD2
CDR3 length: 16
CDR3 DNA: TGTGCCAGCAGCTTAAGGGCTAGCGGGTTTAAGAATGAGCAGTTCTTC
CDR3 protein: CASSLRASGFKNEQFF

clone size: -
V gene: TRBV6-1
J gene: TRBJ2-7
D gene: TRBD2
CDR3 length: 15
CDR3 DNA: TGTGCCAGCAGTGAACTAGCGGGGGCCTCCTACGAGCAGTACTTC
CDR3 protein: CASSELAGASYEQYF